One T cell receptor beta chain is described in this entry. Its specificity is unknown. Then a second PCR, running roughly 6 to 12 cycles, was carried out with a sample-barcoded 5' primer and a J-beta primer mix. MiXCR, run by TCRdb on the 5' RACE reads, gives a single entry per CDR3 protein. The sample has approximately 1,000,000 distinct CDR3 sequences, 35% to 55% seen once. This record comes from a study of blood T cells in healthy people across ages. Points from the study as a whole: Without sorted subsets, naive and antigen-experienced compartments could not be conclusively compared.

The germline gives CDR1 SGHTA, CDR2 FQGTGA. V gave up 6 bases and J gave up 10 bases; unmatched junction bases: 8. This CDR3 comprises 13 residues. Material: blood. The chain combines TRBV7-3 with TRBJ2-1; 8 bases map to TRBD2. This sequence was found in a woman aged 60 to 75 in good health. DNA for the CDR3: TGTGCCAGCAGAAGCGGGGGTCTAACCGAGCAGTTCTTC. Translated, it gives CASRSGGLTEQFF.